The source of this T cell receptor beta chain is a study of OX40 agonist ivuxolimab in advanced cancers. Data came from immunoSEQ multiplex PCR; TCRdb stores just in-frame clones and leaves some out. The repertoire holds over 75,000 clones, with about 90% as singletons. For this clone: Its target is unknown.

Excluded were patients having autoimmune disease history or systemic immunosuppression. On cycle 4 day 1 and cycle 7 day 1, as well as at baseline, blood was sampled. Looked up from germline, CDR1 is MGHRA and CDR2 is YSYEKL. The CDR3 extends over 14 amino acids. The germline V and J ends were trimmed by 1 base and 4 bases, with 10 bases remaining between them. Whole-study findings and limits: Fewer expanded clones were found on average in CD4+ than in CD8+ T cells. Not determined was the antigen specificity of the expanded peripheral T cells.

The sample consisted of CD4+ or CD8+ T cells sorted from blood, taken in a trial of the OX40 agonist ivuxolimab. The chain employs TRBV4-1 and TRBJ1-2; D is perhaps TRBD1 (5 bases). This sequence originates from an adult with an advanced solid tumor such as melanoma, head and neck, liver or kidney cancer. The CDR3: CASSQGDVAYGYTF. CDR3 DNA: TGCGCCAGCAGCCAAGGGGACGTTGCCTATGGCTACACCTTC.